This TCR beta chain is drawn from a study of blood T cell repertoires in COVID-19. Overall study context: Donors in the United States, Italy and Spain gave samples during acute or convalescent COVID-19. T cells, B-cell-depleted T cells, or PBMCs provided the cDNA or gDNA that served as material.

CDR3 length: 14 residues. CDR1 and CDR2 from the germline V gene are SNHLY and FYNNEI. V shed 2 bases and J shed 5 bases, with 10 bases lying between them. Authors' analysis steps: For nucleated cells, counts were estimated from reference gene primer amplification. Measured with immunoSEQ multiplex PCR; TCRdb has only the in-frame clones, and not every one. V, J and clone size are those of that table, while D and trimming were read from the DNA. The sample records around 23,000 clones, over 60% being singletons. In its sample, this clone was seen once. The source of this sequence is a woman older than 75 with acute or convalescent COVID-19. The sample consisted of peripheral blood. The V call is TRBV2, the J call TRBJ1-5, with D possibly being TRBD1 (5 bases). The CDR3 region is CASSERQGDQPQHF. CDR3 bases: TGTGCCAGCAGTGAACGGCAGGGTGATCAGCCCCAGCATTTT.